One sample yielded the 17 T cell receptor beta chains listed below, sequenced in a study of technical replicates of blood from several donors. Repertoires were generated with immunoSEQ multiplex PCR, while TCRdb's copy carries only in-frame clones and drops some. Of 60,000 to 65,000 clones in the sample, approximately 86% were seen once. Sequenced: PBMCs. The receptors were gathered from a human donor in good health. Some clones in this sample may be carry-over from other donors' samples.

The gene calls are TRBV5-4 and TRBJ1-1; D not certain. The V gene's germline CDR1 is SGHNT and CDR2 YYREEE (reference sequence). V dropped 4 bases and J dropped 3 bases, with 7 bases sitting between them. The CDR3 extends over 12 amino acids. CDR3 sequence reads: CASSKRDTEAFF. Written as DNA, the CDR3 is TGTGCCAGCAGCAAAAGAGACACTGAAGCTTTCTTT.

V is TRBV6-5 and J is TRBJ2-5; 14 positions agree with TRBD2. Trimming cost V 3 bases and J 7 bases; bases outside gene matches: 4. The germline gives CDR1 MNHEY, CDR2 SVGAGI. The CDR3 is made up of 15 amino acids. The CDR3 DNA sequence: TGTGCCAGCAGTTATTCCGGACTAGCGGGGGGGACCCAGTACTTC. Its protein product is CASSYSGLAGGTQYF.

This chain connects TRBV7-9 to TRBJ2-1; 8 bases map to TRBD2. This CDR3 has 14 amino acids. Per germline, CDR1 SEHNR and CDR2 FQNEAQ (reference sequence). The junction had 9 bases not matched to a gene; V was cut back by 5 bases and J by 9 bases. CDR3 protein: CASSPGGAGAEQFF. The CDR3 coding sequence is TGTGCCAGCAGCCCGGGGGGGGCGGGTGCTGAGCAGTTCTTC.

This chain links TRBV2 with TRBJ2-7, with 11 bases aligning to TRBD1. Germline assignment: CDR1 SNHLY and CDR2 FYNNEI. The CDR3 totals 14 residues. Germline trimming cut 4 bases from V and 13 bases from J; bases unmatched to any gene: 12. The CDR3 region is CASSVRTGGLRAYF. In nucleotides, the CDR3 is TGTGCCAGCAGTGTTAGGACAGGGGGCTTACGAGCCTACTTC.

This rearrangement joins TRBV7-9 to TRBJ2-1; D ambiguous. Germline V gene sequence: CDR1 SEHNR, CDR2 FQNEAQ (reference sequence). The CDR3 has 12 residues. Deletions cut 4 bases from V and 2 bases from J, with 3 bases between. The CDR3 bases are TGTGCCAGCAGCTCCACCTACAATGAGCAGTTCTTC. This sequence encodes CASSSTYNEQFF.

The chain carries TRBV30 and TRBJ1-2; no clear D gene. The CDR3 runs 14 residues. V lost 2 bases to trimming and J lost 7 bases, with 17 bases between them. Germline CDR1 GTSNPN, CDR2 SVGIG (reference sequence). The CDR3 DNA reads as TGTGCCTGGAGTCCTCTCCGGAGCCTCCGTGGCTACACCTTC. Its protein product is CAWSPLRSLRGYTF.

The V call is TRBV5-6, the J call TRBJ2-3; tentatively, D is TRBD2 (6 bases). V lost 4 bases to trimming and J lost 5 bases, with 20 bases between them. The CDR3 is 16 residues long. The V gene's germline CDR1 is SGHDT and CDR2 YYEEEE. CDR3 protein: CASSPRTGTGGDTQYF. The DNA of the CDR3 is TGTGCCAGCAGCCCAAGAACCGGGACTGGAGGAGATACGCAGTATTTT.

The rearrangement joins TRBV4-3 to TRBJ1-2; the D is unclear. Germline V gene lookup returns CDR1 LGHNA and CDR2 YSLEER. Trimming took 1 base from V and 1 from J, leaving 10 bases between them. The CDR3 extends over 15 amino acids. CDR3 DNA: TGCGCCAGCAGCCAAGGATCGACTGGTAACTATGGCTACACCTTC. Its protein is CASSQGSTGNYGYTF.

This clone was picked up one time. The rearrangement joins TRBV9 to TRBJ1-1; 10 bases are a match to TRBD1. The germline V gene encodes CDR1 SGDLS and CDR2 YYNGEE. The length of the CDR3 is 15 residues. Trimming removed 3 bases from V and 4 bases from J; junction bases left unmatched: 6. CDR3 residues: CASSAGTGVTTEAFF. For the CDR3, the DNA is TGTGCCAGCAGCGCCGGGACAGGGGTAACCACTGAAGCTTTCTTT.

This clone appeared once. V usage is TRBV10-3 and J usage is TRBJ2-7; 11 nucleotides align to TRBD2. CDR3 length: 16 residues. The trim removed 3 bases at V and 0 bases at J, leaving 4 bases unmatched. Germline-derived CDR1 and CDR2 are ENHRY and SYGVKD. This CDR3 is CAISDLTSGSSYEQYF. The CDR3 bases are TGTGCCATCAGTGACCTTACTAGCGGGAGCTCCTACGAGCAGTACTTC.

The genes are TRBV7-6 and TRBJ1-2; D might be TRBD1 (6 bases). CDR1 is SGHVS and CDR2 is FNYEAQ in the germline V gene. The ends were cut back, 0 bases at V and 4 bases at J, with 18 bases in the middle. The CDR3 is 17 residues long. CDR3 coding DNA: TGTGCCAGCAGCTTAGCAGCAAGGGGAACAGGGATCTATGGCTACACCTTC. It encodes CASSLAARGTGIYGYTF.

The V gene is TRBV7-9, the J gene TRBJ1-1; a possible D gene is TRBD1 (5 bases). The CDR3 spans 16 residues. Germline values: CDR1 SEHNR, CDR2 FQNEAQ (reference sequence). Trimming took off 3 bases at V and 0 bases at J, with 14 bases between the two ends. In DNA form, the CDR3 reads TGTGCCAGCAGCTTTCGGACACTTCCAATGAACACTGAAGCTTTCTTT. Protein product: CASSFRTLPMNTEAFF.

The chain joins TRBV4-3 to TRBJ1-6, with D possibly being TRBD1 (6 bases). The V and J ends lost 0 bases and 7 bases respectively, with 19 bases between them. The CDR3 consists of 18 residues. Germline CDR1 LGHNA, CDR2 YSLEER. The CDR3 DNA sequence: TGCGCCAGCAGCCAAGAACCCGGGACAACCCTCCGGAATTCACCCCTCCACTTT. Amino acid sequence: CASSQEPGTTLRNSPLHF.

The V and J genes are TRBV18 and TRBJ1-2; D may be TRBD1 (6 bases). Germline lookup yields CDR1 KGHSH and CDR2 LQKENI. V was pared by 3 bases and J by 1 base, with 6 bases between. The CDR3 spans 13 residues. CDR3 loop: CASSPDSNYGYTF. The CDR3 coding sequence is TGTGCCAGCTCACCGGACAGTAACTATGGCTACACCTTC.

The rearrangement uses TRBV4-1 and TRBJ1-6; D is perhaps TRBD1 (6 bases). This CDR3 has 18 residues. V gave up 3 bases and J gave up 6 bases, with 21 bases separating them. CDR1 is MGHRA and CDR2 is YSYEKL in the germline V gene. CDR3 DNA sequence: TGCGCCAGCAGCCATCCCGGACAGAGACTGATACTTAATTCACCCCTCCACTTT. Its translation: CASSHPGQRLILNSPLHF.

The chain is built from TRBV5-4 and TRBJ2-2; unclear D gene. The germline V gene encodes CDR1 SGHNT and CDR2 YYREEE (reference sequence). V was clipped by 4 bases and J by 3 bases, with 13 bases between them. The CDR3 covers 15 residues. The CDR3 DNA follows: TGTGCCAGCAGCACTTCCTCGGAGTACACCGGGGAGCTGTTTTTT. It encodes CASSTSSEYTGELFF.

The chain has TRBV18 and TRBJ1-1; tentatively, D is TRBD1 (6 bases). V shed 3 bases and J shed 1 base, with 9 bases lying between them. This CDR3 is 14 amino acids long. Germline V gives CDR1 KGHSH, CDR2 LQKENI. CDR3 bases: TGTGCCAGCTCACCGGGACACTCGAACACTGAAGCTTTCTTT. Translating gives CASSPGHSNTEAFF.